This TCR beta chain came from a study of OX40 agonist ivuxolimab in advanced cancers. Study background: Of mixed ages from 23 to 79 and averaging roughly 64 years, the group was roughly 83% male. Findings of the study overall: Researchers did not establish what antigens the expanded peripheral T cells target.

The CDR3 contains 15 residues. Germline V lookup: CDR1 SGHVS, CDR2 FNYEAQ. The J segment lost 1 base and the V segment lost 5 bases, leaving 6 bases of the junction unmatched. About this clone: The antigen remains undetermined.

Assay used: immunoSEQ multiplex PCR; TCRdb lists only in-frame clones, some missing. The table lists 45,000 to 50,000 clones, more than 75% of them singletons. People who had autoimmune disease history or systemic immunosuppression were excluded. The V gene is TRBV7-6, the J gene TRBJ1-1; 8 bases match TRBD1. This clonotype originated in an adult with an advanced solid tumor such as melanoma, head and neck, liver or kidney cancer. This material consisted of CD4+ or CD8+ T cells sorted from blood, taken in a trial of the OX40 agonist ivuxolimab. The CDR3 sequence: CASSHPRGQNTEAFF. The CDR3 nucleotides are TGTGCCAGCAGCCACCCCAGGGGGCAGAACACTGAAGCTTTCTTT.